This T cell receptor beta chain emerged from a study of blood T cell repertoires in COVID-19. Study-wide context: COVID-19 samples from acute and convalescent phases originated in the United States, Italy and Spain. PBMCs, B-cell-depleted T cells, or T cells provided the cDNA or gDNA that made up the material.

As handled by the study authors: Estimated nucleated cell counts came from reference gene primer amplification. TCRdb keeps only in-frame clones here, not all; method: immunoSEQ multiplex PCR. The V and J calls and the clone size are those of that table, but D and trimming were determined from the DNA. The sample has around 340,000 clones, around four fifths seen once. CDR1 is SGHAT and CDR2 is FQNNGV in the germline V gene. The CDR3 covers 16 residues. As concerns this clone: Germline and junction disagree at one end, which may indicate a read error.

Sequencing was carried out using peripheral blood. The chain joins TRBV11-2 to TRBJ1-2, with 8 bases identical to TRBD1. This TCR derives from a man aged 30-40 years with active or convalescent COVID-19. CDR3 loop: CASRLGGADRVYGYTF. The CDR3 DNA sequence: TGTGCCAGCAGATTAGGGGGGGCGGACAGGGTCTATGGCTACACCTTC.